The 7 T cell receptor beta chains in this list originate from one sample, sequenced in a study of blood T cell repertoires in COVID-19. Libraries were prepared by immunoSEQ multiplex PCR; TCRdb keeps only in-frame clonotypes and omits some of them. The sample lists 200,000 to 300,000 clones, around 86% occurring once. The material sequenced was PBMCs or T cells enriched from blood (not recorded which). All receptors derive from a woman between 35 and 50 years old with acute COVID-19.

The V gene is TRBV6-5, the J gene TRBJ2-7, with 8 bases lining up with TRBD2. This CDR3 contains 14 residues. Germline V gene lookup returns CDR1 MNHEY and CDR2 SVGAGI. Trimming removed 7 bases from V and 7 bases from J; junction bases left unmatched: 12. This CDR3 is CASTRAAGEGEQYF. CDR3 DNA: TGTGCCAGCACGAGGGCAGCGGGAGAGGGTGAGCAGTACTTC.

This chain joins TRBV28 and TRBJ1-2; possibly TRBD1 for D (5 bases). The CDR3 is 15 residues long. The V gene's germline CDR1 is MDHEN and CDR2 SYDVKM. With 1 base removed from V and 0 bases from J, the gap between germline ends came to 9 bases. The CDR3 region is CASSLSGGTNYGYTF. As DNA, the CDR3 is TGTGCCAGCAGTTTATCCGGGGGGACTAACTATGGCTACACCTTC.

This chain connects TRBV6-1 to TRBJ1-5, with D perhaps TRBD1 (6 bases). The CDR3 has 17 amino acids. Trimming removed 1 base at V and 9 bases at J, with 22 bases between. Per the germline V gene, CDR1 is MNHNS and CDR2 is SASEGT. The chain's CDR3 is CASSEELPGTWGSPQHF. The CDR3 DNA sequence: TGTGCCAGCAGTGAAGAATTGCCCGGGACATGGGGATCGCCCCAGCATTTT.

This chain joins TRBV3-1 (or the pseudogene TRBV3-2) and TRBJ2-2; 11 bases are shared with TRBD2. CDR1 and CDR2 from the germline V gene are LGHDT and YNNKEL (reference sequence). This CDR3 spans 14 amino acids. V trimming: 2 bases; J trimming: 7 bases; junction bases outside the gene matches: 0. The CDR3 bases are TGTGCCAGCAGCCAAACTAGCGGGAGCGGGGAGCTGTTTTTT. Its translation is CASSQTSGSGELFF.

The chain uses TRBV18 and TRBJ1-1; perhaps TRBD1 as D (6 bases). Germline V CDR1 and CDR2: KGHSH, LQKENI. V shed 8 bases and J shed 5 bases, with 15 bases lying between them. The CDR3 is 13 amino acids. CDR3 residues: CASAMTGGTEAFF. The CDR3 DNA is TGTGCCAGCGCGATGACAGGCGGAACTGAAGCTTTCTTT.

This chain connects TRBV27 to TRBJ1-1; D is unresolved. This CDR3 is 13 amino acids long. Trimming pared 8 bases from V and 0 bases from J, leaving 10 bases between. In germline, CDR1 is MNHEY, CDR2 SMNVEV (reference sequence). CDR3 bases: TGTGCCAGCGCGGGCACAATGAACACTGAAGCTTTCTTT. It codes for CASAGTMNTEAFF.

The sample holds a few counts of this clone. The CDR3 bases are TGTGCCAGCAGCCTAAAGAGGGGGGGCTCCTACAATGAGCAGTTCTTC. As protein: CASSLKRGGSYNEQFF. The V gene is TRBV5-4, the J gene TRBJ2-1; TRBD2 is a possible D gene (7 bases). CDR3 size: 16 residues. Per the germline V gene, CDR1 is SGHNT and CDR2 is YYREEE (reference sequence). V lost 4 bases, J lost 0 bases, and 14 bases lay in between. Together with reference TRBV5-4 and TRBJ2-1, the CDR3 gives the full variable domain: ETGVTQSPTHLIKTRGQQVTLRCSSQSGHNTVSWYQQALGQGPQFIFQYYREEENGRGNFPPRFSGLQFPNYSSELNVNALELDDSALYLCASSLKRGGSYNEQFFGPGTRLTVL.